These T cell receptor beta chains were read from a single sample in a study of shared clonotypes between healthy human individuals. Repertoires were generated with immunoSEQ multiplex PCR, while TCRdb's copy carries only in-frame clones and drops some. The sample contains millions of clones, roughly nine tenths of which appear only once. Material for sequencing was naive CD4+ T cells sorted from blood. These receptors came from a man aged 18 to 35 in good health. The CDR3 runs from the conserved cysteine through the conserved F or W.

15	TRBV6-1	CASSEDRTSIQPQHF
15	TRBV30	CAWSATGTGAYEQYF
15	TRBV6-5	CASSARSENTGELFF
18	TRBV19	CASRSDINLAGGTYEQYF
16	TRBV9	CASSALQGATGNTIYF
14	TRBV28	CATRLGGSNQPQHF
13	TRBV5-1	CASTGLAGETQYF
16	TRBV7-9	CASSPKGGQDTDTQYF
15	TRBV19	CASSIGAGPKNIQYF
14	TRBV19	CASSTTSGSYEQFF
14	TRBV6-6	CASRDQGFGYEQYF
18	TRBV10-3	CAISETEGGAGRTDTQYF
15	TRBV5-4	CASSTRALASNEQFF
16	TRBV4-3	CASSQEGGQGLNEQFF
14	TRBV28	CASNGHPTNEKLFF
15	TRBV4-1	CASSHPDRANTEAFF
13	TRBV2	CASSILSTDTQYF
15	TRBV9	CASSAPSGRNGELFF
15	TRBV5-1	CASSLGRGYTGELFF
13	TRBV30	CAWSRRDGNTIYF
17	TRBV19	CASSNIRDRVSGQPQHF
14	TRBV18	CASSELEGNYGYTF
18	TRBV28	CASGEHYGTGASGGTQYF
15	TRBV28	CASSPGGGFDTEAFF
15	TRBV7-9	CASSLAGRGTDTQYF
15	TRBV5-4	CASSSRDRALYEQYF
18	TRBV27	CASSPPAWAGGGYNEQFF
14	TRBV9	CASSVVGGSETQYF
16	TRBV5-6	CASSLPVGAGTDTQYF
15	TRBV9	CASSVDQRGGNEQFF
11	TRBV30	CAWGRSYEQYF
14	TRBV6-6	CASSYGTGGQPQHF
14	TRBV10-1	CASRLDRLNTEAFF
15	TRBV9	CASSLTSGGAGTQYF
15	TRBV10-3	CAISEMAGKNTEAFF
14	TRBV25-1	CASSRTSLYNEQFF
15	TRBV7-2	CASSLDEGQANEQFF
15	TRBV5-4	CASSFRDRGDYGYTF
18	TRBV10-1	CASSESWRGLGDQETQYF
21	TRBV27	CASSLNETTDQLDRDGYGYTF
15	TRBV5-5	CASSLEVTGIGGYTF
14	TRBV6-1	CASSGQLMNTEAFF
17	TRBV11-2	CASGGGHGLKSSYEQYF
15	TRBV4-3	CASSQATGLTDTQYF
15	TRBV15	CATSGRTGGINGYTF
15	TRBV9	CASSARLSSYNEQFF
15	TRBV11-2	CASSLLGDGTGELFF
15	TRBV7-9	CASSFRTGGTGELFF
14	TRBV5-1	CASSLGGRYYGYTF
21	TRBV15	CATSREIGQGARRFSNQPQHF
16	TRBV7-8	CASSLGGSVSTDTQYF
15	TRBV9	CASSVAGRNTGELFF
13	TRBV14	CASSQIRGGEQYF
14	TRBV7-2	CASSFTSSTDTQYF
12	TRBV11-2	CASSSSNYGYTF
15	TRBV19	CASSARVPNSYEQYF
13	TRBV5-1	CASSLGDPYEQYF
12	TRBV7-8	CASSLKGNEQYF
14	TRBV6-5	CASSYSARAGGYTF
14	TRBV30	CAWSVQTGSGGYTF